This T cell receptor beta chain was retrieved from a study of beta chain features in type 1 diabetes. Overall study findings and caveats: In patients and controls equally, PCR might favor templates that are shorter. It was among patients, rather than healthy donors, that naive, central memory and Treg TCRB repertoires appeared more similar.

Sequenced material consisted of expressed TCRB transcripts (all of the isolated RNA was reverse transcribed). Libraries were prepared by immunoSEQ multiplex PCR; TCRdb keeps only in-frame clonotypes and omits some of them. The sample contains about 410,000 clones, approximately 14% of which appear only once. The germline CDR1 and CDR2 sequences are MGHRA and YSYEKL. This CDR3 has 15 amino acids. Trimming pared 8 bases from V and 0 bases from J, leaving 13 bases between. As regards this clone: Its antigen is not identified.

The sample was naive CD4+ T cells from blood. This TCR was recovered from a man aged 25 to 40 in good health. V is TRBV4-1 and J is TRBJ1-4; D is ambiguous. In DNA form, the CDR3 reads TGCGCCAGCGCTATTAAGGCAGCAACTAATGAAAAACTGTTTTTT. Translated: CASAIKAATNEKLFF.